This T cell receptor beta chain was recorded in a study of blood T cell repertoires in COVID-19. The overall study: The United States, Italy and Spain supplied acute and convalescent COVID-19 samples. The analysed material was cDNA or gDNA that came from T cells, B-cell-depleted T cells, or PBMCs.

Germline CDR1 KGHSH, CDR2 LQKENI. J gave up 5 bases and V 3 bases, and 3 bases lay outside the gene matches. The CDR3 sequence is 14 residues long. Per the study methods: Amplifying reference gene primers gave estimates of nucleated cell counts. Assay: immunoSEQ multiplex PCR; the TCRdb copy retains only in-frame clones and omits some. The V and J calls and clone size come from that table; D and trimming were worked out from the DNA. Found here are approximately 200,000 clones, 80% to 90% of them singletons; the top ten hold around 3.3%. Input material: peripheral blood. The chain is built from TRBV18 and TRBJ1-1, with 10 bases lining up with TRBD1. The receptor's source is a man between 60 and 75 years old with acute or convalescent COVID-19. CDR3 bases: TGTGCCAGCTCACCCCGGACAGGGGGAACTGAAGCTTTCTTT. Amino acid sequence: CASSPRTGGTEAFF.